Following are 29 T cell receptor beta chains from one sample sequenced in a study of CD8+CD57+ T cells in acquired aplastic anemia. Sequenced patients had shown CD8+CD57+ cell expansion by flow cytometry. The template used for profiling TCR beta VDJ and CDR3 was genomic DNA. Via MiXCR, TCRdb re-called the reads, giving one row per CDR3 protein. The table has hundreds of thousands of distinct CDR3 sequences, approximately 86% seen once. What was sequenced was sorted CD4+, CD8+, or CD8+CD57+ T cells (not recorded which) from PBMCs. The receptors come from a human donor with aplastic anemia.

This clonotype was counted a few times. The chain uses TRBV5-6 and TRBJ2-1; 7 bases line up with TRBD2. This CDR3 contains 13 residues. Germline CDR1 SGHDT, CDR2 YYEEEE. Trimming at V came to 4 bases and at J to 8 bases, leaving 6 bases not matched to a gene. CDR3 nucleotides: TGTGCCAGCAGCGATGGGAGGGTCCATGAGCAGTTCTTC. This encodes CASSDGRVHEQFF.

Note on this clonotype: The junction departs from germline at one end; a sequencing error may be responsible. The chain is built from TRBV9 and TRBJ2-7, with 10 bases lining up with TRBD1. The CDR3 consists of 14 residues. Germline values: CDR1 SGDLS, CDR2 YYNGEE. DNA for the CDR3: TGTGCCAGCAGCGGAGGGGGGACAGGGGTGAACACTGACTTC. It is translated as CASSGGGTGVNTDF.

This clonotype showed up just once. The J gene is TRBJ2-1, the V gene TRBV2, with D possibly TRBD2 on 6 matching bases. The CDR3 loop spans 13 amino acids. Germline V CDR1 and CDR2: SNHLY, FYNNEI. CDR3 coding DNA: TGTTTCAGCAGAGATGGGGGGATCCATGAGCAGTTCTTC. Residues: CFSRDGGIHEQFF.

This sequence joins TRBV15 and TRBJ1-1, with TRBD1 as a possible D gene (5 bases). The CDR3 loop spans 15 amino acids. CDR1 and CDR2 from the germline V gene are LNHNV and YYDKDF (reference sequence). Trimming removed 5 bases from V and 6 bases from J, with 19 bases in between. The CDR3 is CATSGVGVAYAEAFF. CDR3 nucleotides: TGTGCCACCAGCGGGGTGGGGGTGGCCTACGCTGAAGCTTTCTTT. The whole variable domain, remainder taken from reference TRBV15 and TRBJ1-1, is DAMVIQNPRYQVTQFGKPVTLSCSQTLNHNVMYWYQQKSSQAPKLLFHYYDKDFNNEADTPDNFQSRRPNTSFCFLDIRSPGLGDTAMYLCATSGVGVAYAEAFFGQGTRLTVV.

Regarding this clonotype: It is unclear where the CDR3 begins or ends on the DNA, so no DNA is shown, and the CDR3 is as TCRdb lists it. V is TRBV7-9 and J is TRBJ2-3; the table gives TRBD2 as D, unverified against the DNA. Looked up from germline, CDR1 is SEHNR and CDR2 is FQNEAQ (reference sequence). Counting both end residues, the CDR3 totals 14 amino acids. CDR3 protein: CASSLAAYFGPGTF.

The chain combines TRBV7-9 with TRBJ1-1, with a weak D call TRBD1 (6 bases). V gave up 5 bases and J gave up 10 bases, with 23 bases separating them. The CDR3 extends over 15 amino acids. Germline V gene lookup returns CDR1 SEHNR and CDR2 FQNEAQ (reference sequence). CDR3 nucleotides: TGTGCCAGCAGCGTAGGACTACGCGGGGGCAATACAGCTTTCTTT. Translation gives CASSVGLRGGNTAFF.

Comment on this clonotype: The junction does not match germline at one end; this may be a read error. The rearrangement links TRBV7-3 to TRBJ1-2, with D tentatively TRBD1 (6 bases). Germline V gene sequence: CDR1 SGHTA, CDR2 FQGTGA. The CDR3 length is 14 residues. For the CDR3, the DNA is TGTGCCAGCAGCCCAGAGGGGGGAAGCACAGATACGCAGTTC. Protein product: CASSPEGGSTDTQF.

The rearrangement joins TRBV2 to TRBJ1-1; 7 bases align to TRBD1. Trimming cost V 6 bases and J 13 bases; bases outside gene matches: 20. The CDR3 totals 15 residues. Per germline, CDR1 SNHLY and CDR2 FYNNEI. The DNA for the CDR3 is TGTGCCAGCAGCTTAGGTCTGACAGGGAACCCGGATGTTTTCTTT. Protein product: CASSLGLTGNPDVFF.

V and J are TRBV19 and TRBJ1-1; D gene uncertain. V lost 6 bases to trimming and J lost 10 bases, with 18 bases between them. The length of the CDR3 is 13 residues. Germline V CDR1 and CDR2: LNHDA, SQIVND (reference sequence). CDR3 coding DNA: TGTGCCAGTAGGGCTGGAGGCTCACTGCGAGCTTTCTTT. Protein product: CASRAGGSLRAFF.

This rearrangement joins TRBV7-8 to TRBJ1-6; no definite D call. CDR3 length: 14 residues. Per the germline V gene, CDR1 is SGHVS and CDR2 is FQNEAQ. Trimming left V 4 bases short and J 9 bases short, with 13 bases between. The CDR3: CASSSGRTGSPLHF. CDR3 nucleotide sequence: TGTGCCAGCAGCTCCGGCAGGACGGGTTCACCCCTCCACTTT.

Details on this clonotype: One junction end does not reproduce the germline sequence, and a read error may be involved. This rearrangement joins TRBV19 to TRBJ1-2, with D perhaps matching TRBD1 (5 bases). CDR3 length: 15 amino acids. Germline assignment: CDR1 LNHDA and CDR2 SQIVND (reference sequence). The CDR3 nucleotides are TGTGCCATTAGTGAGAGTCGGGGGGATGGCTATGGCTACACCTTC. Translated: CAISESRGDGYGYTF.

The V and J genes are TRBV7-8 and TRBJ1-1, with no clear D. Per germline, CDR1 SGHVS and CDR2 FQNEAQ. CDR3 length equals 14 residues. V was cut by 9 bases and J by 3 bases, with 17 bases left in between. DNA of the CDR3: TGTGCCAGTAGTATAGTTCAATTTGACACTGAAGCTTTCTTT. It codes for CASSIVQFDTEAFF.

Regarding this clonotype: Relative to the germline gene, one junction end is altered; a read error may explain this. This rearrangement joins TRBV7-9 to TRBJ2-3, with 11 bases identical to TRBD1. The germline V gene has CDR1 SEHNR and CDR2 FQNEAQ (reference sequence). The CDR3 has 14 residues. This CDR3 is CAGQGAGEPDNLCF. The CDR3 DNA is TGTGCCGGACAGGGGGCGGGGGAGCCCGATAACCTCTGTTTT.

As regards this clonotype: The conserved phenylalanine or tryptophan normally closing the CDR3 is absent here, so this likely arose from a read error. The DNA is omitted, as the CDR3 cannot be located on it reliably, and the CDR3 follows TCRdb's listing. The CDR3 reads CASRDGTAGYHYI. The chain has TRBV9 and TRBJ2-3; the table names TRBD1, a call not compared with the DNA. Germline V lookup: CDR1 SGDLS, CDR2 YYNGEE. Inclusive of both ends, the CDR3 amounts to 13 amino acids.

The chain employs TRBV19 and TRBJ1-1; D unresolved. Trimming stripped 6 bases from V and 0 bases from J, with 14 bases between. The CDR3 consists of 15 residues. CDR1 is LNHDA, CDR2 SQIVND, per germline (reference sequence). CDR3 in amino acids: CASSLVWVMNTEAFF. In DNA, the CDR3 is TGTGCCAGTAGCCTCGTCTGGGTCATGAACACTGAAGCTTTCTTT.

This clonotype was picked up one time. A junction boundary mismatches the germline segment, possibly from a read error. The chain recombines TRBV2 with TRBJ2-5; 7 bases line up with TRBD1. CDR1 SNHLY and CDR2 FYNNEI come from the germline V gene. The CDR3 loop spans 14 amino acids. DNA for the CDR3: TGTGCCACCAGCCGAGGGGGCGGACAAGATACGGAGGACTTC. It specifies CATSRGGGQDTEDF.

This chain uses TRBV2 with TRBJ1-2; perhaps TRBD1 as D (6 bases). Germline CDR1 SNHLY, CDR2 FYNNEI. The CDR3 spans 14 residues. V lost 4 bases to trimming and J lost 2 bases, with 11 bases between them. This CDR3 is CASSAQQGNYGYTF. DNA for the CDR3: TGTGCCAGCAGTGCCCAACAGGGAAACTATGGCTACACCTTC.

In regard to this clonotype: This CDR3 fails to terminate in the conserved phenylalanine or tryptophan, so it likely reflects a read error. It is unclear where the CDR3 begins or ends on the DNA, so no DNA is shown, and the CDR3 is as TCRdb lists it. The rearrangement links TRBV2 to TRBJ2-1; the table's TRBD1 call for D was not verified on the DNA. Germline V lookup: CDR1 SNHLY, CDR2 FYNNEI. With termini counted, the CDR3 has 16 amino acids. The CDR3: CASGDGGTNTQDFRSG.

Points on this clonotype: The CDR3 end shows no conserved phenylalanine or tryptophan, and so a read error is likely. The DNA is left out, because the CDR3 cannot be placed on it with certainty; the CDR3 is given as TCRdb lists it. This rearrangement joins TRBV7-3 to TRBJ1-2; the table's D call TRBD1 went unverified against the DNA. Germline CDR1 and CDR2: SGHTA and FQGTGA. From its first to its last residue, the CDR3 has 13 amino acids. This CDR3 reads CASSLALAGHDEA.

J is TRBJ1-1 and V is TRBV7-9; D may be TRBD1 (6 bases). CDR1 and CDR2 (germline): SEHNR, FQNEAQ (reference sequence). The CDR3 length is 15 residues. Trimming stripped 0 bases from V and 10 bases from J, with 18 bases between. This chain's CDR3 is CASSLAGQTAIGAFF. For the CDR3, the DNA is TGTGCCAGCAGCTTAGCCGGACAGACAGCTATCGGAGCTTTCTTT. Full variable domain (missing parts from reference TRBV7-9 and TRBJ1-1): DTGVSQNPRHKITKRGQNVTFRCDPISEHNRLYWYRQTLGQGPEFLTYFQNEAQLEKSRLLSDRFSAERPKGSFSTLEIQRTEQGDSAMYLCASSLAGQTAIGAFFGQGTRLTVV.

This clonotype appeared a single time. The rearrangement links TRBV7-9 to TRBJ1-5; D might be TRBD1 (5 bases). The CDR3 is 15 amino acids. Germline V gene data show CDR1 as SEHNR and CDR2 as FQNEAQ (reference sequence). V lost 7 bases, J lost 14 bases, and 27 bases lay in between. The CDR3 DNA sequence: TGTGCCAGCAACTTTCAGAGAAGCGGGGGGAGCGATGAGCATTTT. It specifies CASNFQRSGGSDEHF.

Comment on this clonotype: A junction boundary mismatches the germline segment, possibly from a read error. The chain has TRBV9 and TRBJ1-5; D remains ambiguous. This CDR3 has 13 residues. Germline V gives CDR1 SGDLS, CDR2 YYNGEE. The CDR3 region has the DNA TGTGCCAGCAGCGTAGGGTGGAATACGCAGTATTTTTTT. Translating it yields CASSVGWNTQYFF.

This clonotype was detected once. This rearrangement joins TRBV7-9 to TRBJ1-1; 10 bases are shared with TRBD1. Trimming removed 7 bases from V and 14 bases from J; junction bases left unmatched: 19. CDR3 length: 15 residues. Germline CDR1 SEHNR, CDR2 FQNEAQ (reference sequence). CDR3 bases: TGTGCCAGCAACACACCGGGACAGGGGAGCACCTTAGTGTTCTTT. Translated: CASNTPGQGSTLVFF.

This chain's CDR3 is CASSLAGDADTLYYEQYV. DNA of the CDR3: TGTGCCAGCAGCTTAGCGGGAGACGCCGATACCCTGTACTACGAGCAGTACGTC. This chain connects TRBV7-8 to TRBJ2-7; possible D gene TRBD2, 5 bases. V was pared by 0 bases and J by 3 bases, with 21 bases between. The CDR3 runs to 18 residues. The V gene's germline CDR1 is SGHVS and CDR2 FQNEAQ.

The genes are TRBV15 and TRBJ2-7, with 7 bases identical to TRBD1. This CDR3 is 17 amino acids long. The germline CDR1 and CDR2 sequences are LNHNV and YYDKDF (reference sequence). The J segment lost 2 bases and the V segment lost 0 bases, leaving 10 bases of the junction unmatched. In DNA, the CDR3 is TGTGCCACCAGCAGAGAATCAGGGGGATCGGTACCCTACGAGCAGTACTTC. This sequence encodes CATSRESGGSVPYEQYF.

This sequence joins TRBV7-9 and TRBJ2-7; possibly TRBD1 or TRBD2 for D (5 bases each). Trimming stripped 5 bases from V and 3 bases from J, with 17 bases between. Germline lookup yields CDR1 SEHNR and CDR2 FQNEAQ (reference sequence). The CDR3 runs 15 residues. DNA of the CDR3: TGTGCCAGCAGCCAACACCGGGACGGGGACTACGAGCAGTACTTC. Protein sequence: CASSQHRDGDYEQYF.

This clonotype was seen only a few times. As DNA, the CDR3 is TGTGCCAGCAGCTTGACTAGCGGGCGCGGAGATACGCAGTACTTC. It is translated as CASSLTSGRGDTQYF. The V call is TRBV7-2, the J call TRBJ2-3; 10 nucleotides agree with TRBD2. The assigned J gene may be wrong: the sequence end matches TRBJ2-7 better. The CDR3 has 15 amino acids. Germline-derived CDR1 and CDR2 are SGHTA and FQGNSA.

The rearrangement joins TRBV5-5 to TRBJ2-7; 7 bases agree with TRBD1. This CDR3 region has 18 residues. V was clipped by 6 bases and J by 1 base; unmatched bases: 19. Germline V gene lookup returns CDR1 SGHKS and CDR2 YYEKEE (reference sequence). The CDR3 DNA reads as TGTGCCAGCACCGGTCATCCAGACGGGACAGCCCTTTCCTACGAGCAGTACGTC. Translated, it gives CASTGHPDGTALSYEQYV.

The chain carries TRBV2 and TRBJ1-1, with a weak D call TRBD1 (5 bases). Germline CDR1 is SNHLY and CDR2 is FYNNEI. The CDR3 consists of 15 residues. The V and J ends lost 6 bases and 6 bases respectively, with 20 bases between them. The CDR3 coding sequence is TGTGCCAGCAGCTTAGAGCTGACAGATAACCCTGAAGCTTTCTTT. It specifies CASSLELTDNPEAFF.